This note documents a single T cell receptor (beta chain) sequence. The CDR3 length is 13 residues. The germline V gene has CDR1 SEHNR and CDR2 FQNEAQ (reference sequence). The V end lost 2 bases, the J end lost 9 bases, and 11 bases lay between the germline ends. The assay ran at deep level. The protocol was immunoSEQ multiplex PCR, while the TCRdb copy is restricted to in-frame clones and leaves out a portion. The profile shows approximately 2.4 million clones, around 95% of them singletons. The data derive from a study of shared clonotypes between healthy human individuals. The V and J genes are TRBV7-9 and TRBJ1-5; D not certain. The TCR was taken from a man between 18 and 35 years old in good health. The sample taken for sequencing was naive CD4+ T cells sorted from blood. Documented subset: CD45RA+ positively selected. The DNA of the CDR3 is TGTGCCAGCAGCTTAACCGGGGATGGGCCCCAGCATTTT. Its translation is CASSLTGDGPQHF. Filled out from reference TRBV7-9 and TRBJ1-5, the complete variable domain reads DTGVSQNPRHKITKRGQNVTFRCDPISEHNRLYWYRQTLGQGPEFLTYFQNEAQLEKSRLLSDRFSAERPKGSFSTLEIQRTEQGDSAMYLCASSLTGDGPQHFGDGTRLSIL.